The 14 T cell receptor beta chains in this list originate from one sample, sequenced in a study of control samples from healthy donors and cancer patients. Profiled with immunoSEQ multiplex PCR; TCRdb holds only in-frame clones, not every one. The profile shows about 130,000 clones, 85% to 95% of them singletons. Source material: PBMCs. These receptor sequences come from a man aged 80 or over with head and neck cancer.

The CDR3 protein is CTSIVQGGTDTQYF. The CDR3 DNA reads as TGCACCAGCATCGTTCAGGGGGGCACAGATACGCAGTATTTT. V is TRBV1 and J is TRBJ2-3; TRBD1, the table's D call, lacks a check against the DNA. TRBV1 constitutes a pseudogene. The CDR3 is 14 amino acids.

The genes are TRBV2 and TRBJ2-7; D not certain. CDR3 length equals 14 residues. With 3 bases removed from V and 0 bases from J, the gap between germline ends came to 9 bases. Germline CDR1 and CDR2: SNHLY and FYNNEI. CDR3 in DNA: TGTGCCAGCAGTGAGGACCCCTCCTCCTACGAGCAGTACTTC. It encodes CASSEDPSSYEQYF.

The J gene is TRBJ1-5, the V gene TRBV20-1, with a weak D call TRBD1 (5 bases). Trimming pared 6 bases from V and 4 bases from J, leaving 13 bases between. In germline, CDR1 is DFQATT, CDR2 SNEGSKA (reference sequence). The CDR3 has 13 residues. For the CDR3, the DNA is TGCAGTGCCAGTGGGGACGTAAATCAGCCCCAGCATTTT. Its translation: CSASGDVNQPQHF.

The CDR3 here is CASSLIAVTKNIQYF. CDR3 sequence (DNA): TGTGCCAGCAGCCTCATAGCGGTAACAAAAAACATTCAGTACTTC. This chain joins TRBV6-6 and TRBJ2-4; D might be TRBD2 (6 bases). The CDR3 is made up of 15 amino acids. Germline V gene lookup returns CDR1 MNHNY and CDR2 SVGAGI (reference sequence). V was pared by 6 bases and J by 4 bases, with 16 bases between.

The chain couples TRBV11-2 to TRBJ2-2; a possible D gene is TRBD2 (6 bases). The germline V and J ends were trimmed by 2 bases and 4 bases, with 14 bases remaining between them. The CDR3 is made up of 16 amino acids. CDR1 and CDR2 from the germline V gene are SGHAT and FQNNGV. The CDR3 DNA is TGTGCCAGCAGCTTATTGTCCAGGAGGGGCACCGGGGAGCTGTTTTTT. Translating gives CASSLLSRRGTGELFF.

The J gene is TRBJ2-1, the V gene TRBV6-5; a weak D match, TRBD1 (6 bases). The V and J ends lost 7 bases and 8 bases respectively, with 18 bases between them. Germline lookup yields CDR1 MNHEY and CDR2 SVGAGI. The CDR3 spans 14 residues. The CDR3 spells CASIFRGGSDEQFF. The CDR3 bases are TGTGCCAGCATTTTCAGGGGTGGGAGCGATGAGCAGTTCTTC.

The chain recombines TRBV9 with TRBJ2-1, with D perhaps matching TRBD1 (6 bases). The CDR3 is 14 amino acids. V was trimmed by 0 bases and J by 7 bases, leaving 11 bases between them. Germline values: CDR1 SGDLS, CDR2 YYNGEE. Here the CDR3 reads CASSVVGALNEQFF. CDR3 DNA: TGTGCCAGCAGCGTAGTGGGGGCTTTGAATGAGCAGTTCTTC.

The chain joins TRBV2 to TRBJ1-2; TRBD1 might be the D (6 bases). CDR1 is SNHLY and CDR2 is FYNNEI in the germline V gene. This CDR3 comprises 11 residues. V lost 8 bases and J 5 bases, leaving 9 bases between the germline ends. The CDR3 nucleotides are TGTGCCAGCTCCACAGGGTATGGCTACACCTTC. This sequence encodes CASSTGYGYTF.

This chain connects TRBV29-1 to TRBJ2-7, with D unresolved. The CDR3 runs to 12 residues. Trimming took off 4 bases at V and 6 bases at J, with 13 bases between the two ends. Germline V CDR1 and CDR2: SQVTM, ANQGSEA. CDR3: CSVVLSLGEQYF. CDR3 in DNA: TGCAGCGTTGTGCTCTCCCTCGGCGAGCAGTACTTC.

V is TRBV10-1 and J is TRBJ1-1, with a tentative D call TRBD1 (5 bases). V shed 3 bases and J shed 4 bases, with 9 bases lying between them. The CDR3 is 13 amino acids. Looked up from germline, CDR1 is WNHNN and CDR2 is SYGVQD (reference sequence). CDR3 sequence reads: CASSENGGTEAFF. The CDR3 DNA reads as TGCGCCAGCAGTGAAAATGGGGGCACTGAAGCTTTCTTT.

The chain carries TRBV29-1 and TRBJ2-3; TRBD1 matches 7 bases. The ends lost 7 bases at V and 0 bases at J; junction bases unmatched: 4. The germline V gene has CDR1 SQVTM and CDR2 ANQGSEA. The length of the CDR3 is 13 residues. The CDR3 nucleotides read TGCAGCGCCCGACAGGGAAGCACAGATACGCAGTATTTT. This codes for CSARQGSTDTQYF.

This chain joins TRBV5-5 and TRBJ2-5, with a tentative D call TRBD2 (6 bases). This CDR3 has 16 amino acids. V gave up 4 bases and J gave up 2 bases, with 18 bases separating them. The germline CDR1 and CDR2 sequences are SGHKS and YYEKEE (reference sequence). CDR3 bases: TGTGCCAGCAGCCAAAGACTAGTAGTGGGGCAAGAGACCCAGTACTTC. This translates into CASSQRLVVGQETQYF. Filled out from reference TRBV5-5 and TRBJ2-5, the complete variable domain reads DAGVTQSPTHLIKTRGQQVTLRCSPISGHKSVSWYQQVLGQGPQFIFQYYEKEERGRGNFPDRFSARQFPNYSSELNVNALLLGDSALYLCASSQRLVVGQETQYFGPGTRLLVL.

The CDR3 region has the DNA TGTGCCAGCAGCGCCTTACTAGCGGGGGGACAAGAGACCCAGTACTTC. The encoded protein is CASSALLAGGQETQYF. The gene calls are TRBV7-9 and TRBJ2-5; 12 positions match TRBD2. V trimming: 5 bases; J trimming: 2 bases; junction bases outside the gene matches: 6. Germline CDR1 reads SEHNR; CDR2 reads FQNEAQ (reference sequence). The CDR3 runs to 16 residues. The full variable domain, with the rest looked up from reference TRBV7-9 and TRBJ2-5, is DTGVSQNPRHKITKRGQNVTFRCDPISEHNRLYWYRQTLGQGPEFLTYFQNEAQLEKSRLLSDRFSAERPKGSFSTLEIQRTEQGDSAMYLCASSALLAGGQETQYFGPGTRLLVL.

This chain connects TRBV3-1 (or the pseudogene TRBV3-2) to TRBJ2-5, with 7 bases lining up with TRBD1. Germline-derived CDR1 and CDR2 are LGHDT and YNNKEL (reference sequence). This CDR3 region has 13 residues. V dropped 4 bases and J dropped 5; count of bases not matched to a gene: 4. DNA for the CDR3: TGTGCCAGCAGCCGCGACAGGGTTGAGACCCAGTACTTC. This gives the protein CASSRDRVETQYF.